Below, 18 T cell receptor beta chains from the same sample are listed, as sequenced in a study of cytomegalovirus exposure and HLA in healthy donors. It was with 60 Vbeta and 13 Jbeta primers that the PCR ran. TCRdb's copy holds only in-frame clones and misses some; the assay was immunoSEQ multiplex PCR. This listing includes tens of thousands of clones. The sample consisted of PBMCs. The receptors derive from a female donor in good health and CMV-seropositive.

As to this clone: The sample has other DNA sequences that encode this CDR3 too. The CDR3 spells CASSYARDSYEQYF. CDR3 nucleotides: TGTGCCAGCAGTTACGCTCGGGACAGCTACGAGCAGTACTTC. The chain joins TRBV6-6 to TRBJ2-7, with 7 bases that match TRBD1. The CDR3 totals 14 residues. Per the germline V gene, CDR1 is MNHNY and CDR2 is SVGAGI (reference sequence). J gave up 3 bases and V 2 bases, and 4 bases lay outside the gene matches.

The chain carries TRBV5-1 and TRBJ2-3, with TRBD2 matching over 11 bases. In germline, CDR1 is SGHRS, CDR2 YFSETQ. The CDR3 is 16 amino acids. J gave up 3 bases and V 0 bases, and 3 bases lay outside the gene matches. DNA of the CDR3: TGCGCCAGCAGCTTGGGACTAGCGGGGACTACAGATACGCAGTATTTT. It yields the protein CASSLGLAGTTDTQYF.

The chain couples TRBV5-4 to TRBJ2-7, with D possibly matching TRBD2 (6 bases). The CDR3 runs to 15 residues. CDR1 and CDR2 (germline): SGHNT, YYREEE (reference sequence). Between the trimmed V and J ends, which lost 2 bases and 6 bases, there was a span of 18 bases. This CDR3 reads CASSLGGDGAIEQYF. The CDR3 nucleotides read TGTGCCAGCAGCTTAGGCGGGGATGGCGCAATCGAGCAGTACTTC.

This chain joins TRBV4-1 and TRBJ2-1; 11 nucleotides match TRBD2. Germline CDR1 MGHRA, CDR2 YSYEKL. The V and J ends lost 4 bases and 6 bases, in that order; junction bases with no gene match: 8. The CDR3 has 16 amino acids. The CDR3 DNA follows: TGCGCCAGCAGCCGAAGCGGCACTAGCGGGAGCAATGAGCAGTTCTTC. Its translation is CASSRSGTSGSNEQFF.

The chain combines TRBV19 with TRBJ2-7; 12 bases are shared with TRBD1. The V segment lost 3 bases and the J segment 6 bases; nucleotides outside the gene matches: 6. The germline V gene encodes CDR1 LNHDA and CDR2 SQIVND (reference sequence). The CDR3 length is 15 residues. DNA for the CDR3: TGTGCCAGTAGTATTTTAGGGACAGGGGGCGGCGAGCAGTACTTC. Translated, it gives CASSILGTGGGEQYF.

This chain joins TRBV18 and TRBJ2-5, with 7 nucleotides matching TRBD1. The CDR3 covers 14 residues. Trimming at V came to 4 bases and at J to 3 bases, leaving 5 bases not matched to a gene. Looked up from germline, CDR1 is KGHSH and CDR2 is LQKENI. DNA for the CDR3: TGTGCCAGCTCACGATCCGGGACAGAAGAGACCCAGTACTTC. The encoded protein is CASSRSGTEETQYF. Drawing the rest from reference TRBV18 and TRBJ2-5, the complete variable domain is NAGVMQNPRHLVRRRGQEARLRCSPMKGHSHVYWYRQLPEEGLKFMVYLQKENIIDESGMPKERFSAEFPKEGPSILRIQQVVRGDSAAYFCASSRSGTEETQYFGPGTRLLVL.

The chain combines TRBV5-4 with TRBJ1-6; D is unclear. Germline loops: CDR1 SGHNT, CDR2 YYREEE (reference sequence). This CDR3 region has 12 residues. V shed 5 bases and J shed 9 bases, with 9 bases lying between them. The chain's CDR3 is CASRGLGSPLHF. DNA for the CDR3: TGTGCCAGCAGAGGACTCGGTTCACCCCTCCACTTT.

The rearrangement uses TRBV18 and TRBJ2-1, with a tentative D call TRBD2 (5 bases). The germline V and J ends were trimmed by 0 bases and 3 bases, with 15 bases remaining between them. The CDR3 totals 17 residues. From germline, CDR1 is KGHSH and CDR2 LQKENI. The CDR3 region has the DNA TGTGCCAGCTCACCACCCGGGATAGCCGAGAACTACAATGAGCAGTTCTTC. Protein: CASSPPGIAENYNEQFF.

The gene calls are TRBV28 and TRBJ2-7; D possibly corresponds to TRBD1 (6 bases). CDR3 length equals 15 residues. Germline loops: CDR1 MDHEN, CDR2 SYDVKM. V lost 2 bases and J lost 1, with 12 bases in between. The CDR3: CASSLTGTQSYEQYF. The CDR3 DNA reads as TGTGCCAGCAGTTTAACAGGGACCCAATCCTACGAGCAGTACTTC. Variable domain in full (rest from reference TRBV28 and TRBJ2-7): DVKVTQSSRYLVKRTGEKVFLECVQDMDHENMFWYRQDPGLGLRLIYFSYDVKMKEKGDIPEGYSVSREKKERFSLILESASTNQTSMYLCASSLTGTQSYEQYFGPGTRLTVT.

The rearrangement uses TRBV9 and TRBJ2-7, with 7 bases that match TRBD1. V lost 0 bases, J lost 2 bases, and 8 bases stayed unmatched. The CDR3 runs 16 residues. CDR1 SGDLS and CDR2 YYNGEE come from the germline V gene. CDR3 in amino acids: CASSVAGTEVPYEQYF. As DNA, the CDR3 is TGTGCCAGCAGCGTAGCAGGGACAGAGGTACCCTACGAGCAGTACTTC. Based on the CDR3 plus reference TRBV9 and TRBJ2-7, the full variable domain is DSGVTQTPKHLITATGQRVTLRCSPRSGDLSVYWYQQSLDQGLQFLIQYYNGEERAKGNILERFSAQQFPDLHSELNLSSLELGDSALYFCASSVAGTEVPYEQYFGPGTRLTVT.

CDR3 sequence: CASSPGLTQADTQYF. CDR3 nucleotide sequence: TGTGCCAGCTCCCCTGGACTAACTCAGGCAGATACGCAGTATTTT. The rearrangement uses TRBV18 and TRBJ2-3, with a tentative D call TRBD2 (6 bases). Germline assignment: CDR1 KGHSH and CDR2 LQKENI. This CDR3 comprises 15 residues. V gave up 6 bases and J gave up 4 bases, with 17 bases separating them. The variable domain in full, completed from reference TRBV18 and TRBJ2-3, reads NAGVMQNPRHLVRRRGQEARLRCSPMKGHSHVYWYRQLPEEGLKFMVYLQKENIIDESGMPKERFSAEFPKEGPSILRIQQVVRGDSAAYFCASSPGLTQADTQYFGPGTRLTVL.

This chain connects TRBV19 to TRBJ2-7; 7 positions match TRBD2. Germline V gives CDR1 LNHDA, CDR2 SQIVND (reference sequence). V lost 6 bases and J lost 0; bases outside the gene matches: 8. The CDR3 has 15 residues. CDR3: CASRATSVSSYEQYF. The CDR3 nucleotides are TGTGCCAGTAGAGCTACTAGCGTAAGCTCCTACGAGCAGTACTTC.

The chain combines TRBV5-1 with TRBJ1-2, with a possible D match to TRBD1 (6 bases). There are 15 residues in the CDR3. The germline V gene encodes CDR1 SGHRS and CDR2 YFSETQ. Trimming shortened V by 7 bases and J by 0 bases, and 16 bases separated the two germline ends. DNA of the CDR3: TGCGCCAGCGCTCGGGGGGACACCCCTAACTATGGCTACACCTTC. Translating gives CASARGDTPNYGYTF.

CDR3 bases: TGCAGTGTTTCCCGGGCTTTCTTT. Its protein is CSVSRAFF. The chain employs TRBV20-1 and TRBJ1-1; D call uncertain. The CDR3 spans 8 residues. Trimming left V 7 bases short and J 11 bases short, with 8 bases between. Per germline, CDR1 DFQATT and CDR2 SNEGSKA (reference sequence).

This chain connects TRBV4-2 to TRBJ1-5; 8 bases line up with TRBD1. Germline-derived CDR1 and CDR2 are LGHNA and YNFKEQ. V lost 1 base, J lost 9 bases, and 8 bases stayed unmatched. This CDR3 has 15 amino acids. CDR3 nucleotides: TGTGCCAGCAGCCAAGCTCCGACAGGGGTTCCGCCCCAGCATTTT. Translation: CASSQAPTGVPPQHF.

Here the CDR3 reads CASSEARLSPYF. In DNA, the CDR3 is TGTGCCAGCAGTGAAGCGCGGCTCTCCCCGTACTTC. The chain has TRBV6-1 and TRBJ2-4; the D is unclear. Germline V lookup: CDR1 MNHNS, CDR2 SASEGT. Trimming stripped 0 bases from V and 15 bases from J, with 12 bases between. The CDR3 sequence is 12 residues long.

The rearrangement uses TRBV28 and TRBJ2-5; D might be TRBD1 (6 bases). V was cut by 2 bases and J by 3 bases, with 13 bases left in between. Per the germline V gene, CDR1 is MDHEN and CDR2 is SYDVKM. The CDR3 extends over 15 amino acids. The chain's CDR3 is CASSLALDRKETQYF. The CDR3 nucleotides read TGTGCCAGCAGTTTAGCGCTAGACAGGAAAGAGACCCAGTACTTC. Full variable domain (remainder filled in from reference TRBV28 and TRBJ2-5): DVKVTQSSRYLVKRTGEKVFLECVQDMDHENMFWYRQDPGLGLRLIYFSYDVKMKEKGDIPEGYSVSREKKERFSLILESASTNQTSMYLCASSLALDRKETQYFGPGTRLLVL.

The rearrangement links TRBV4-1 to TRBJ1-4; D is unresolved. There are 12 residues in the CDR3. CDR1 and CDR2 from the germline V gene are MGHRA and YSYEKL. V lost 1 base and J 11 bases, leaving 8 bases between the germline ends. The CDR3 bases are TGCGCCAGCAGCCAAGTCTACGAGAAACTGTTTTTT. Translation: CASSQVYEKLFF.